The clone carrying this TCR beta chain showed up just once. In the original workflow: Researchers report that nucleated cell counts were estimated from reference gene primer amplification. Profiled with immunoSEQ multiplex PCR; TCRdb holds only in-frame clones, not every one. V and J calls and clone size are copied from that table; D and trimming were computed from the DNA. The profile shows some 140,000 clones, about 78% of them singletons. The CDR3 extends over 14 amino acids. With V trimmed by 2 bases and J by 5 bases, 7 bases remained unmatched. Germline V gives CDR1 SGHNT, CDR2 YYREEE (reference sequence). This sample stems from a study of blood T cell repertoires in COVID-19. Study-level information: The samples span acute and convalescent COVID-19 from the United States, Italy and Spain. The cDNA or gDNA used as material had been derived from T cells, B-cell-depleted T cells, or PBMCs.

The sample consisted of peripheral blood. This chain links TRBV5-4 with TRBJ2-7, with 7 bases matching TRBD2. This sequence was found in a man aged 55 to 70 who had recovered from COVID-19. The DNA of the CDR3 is TGTGCCAGCAGCTTTGTGGGAGGGCGGGACGAGCAGTACTTC. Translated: CASSFVGGRDEQYF.